What follows describes a single T cell receptor (beta chain). Its antigen remains unidentified. The sequenced fragment ends 3 residues before the CDR3 boundary, so the rest is inferred from the germline J gene. This sample stems from a study of T cells in women clearing cervical HPV infection (dated by TCRdb to between 2018 and 2020). In the study overall: The cases were about two dozen women with histologically confirmed HPV16-related CIN3 or worse, and 2 of those women had invasive cancers. The approximately 23 controls were women who cleared a single incident HPV16 infection within 12 months without developing precancer or cancer. Blood from cases was collected at the visit at which the lesion was first identified, whereas blood from controls was collected once infection was no longer detected. Among cases, blood sampling came a median of approximately 150 days after lesion detection, with an interquartile range of about 80 to 220 days. Because only a few women had HLA typing data, the possibility that HLA type acted as a confounder could not be ruled out. The exploratory proof-of-principle case-control study was nested within the Guanacaste HPV Natural History Study in Costa Rica and compared TCR repertoires across cervical HPV16 outcomes. Cases and controls were matched on year of sample collection and on age within five years. Cases had a median age of approximately 35 years and controls had a median age of around 40, with no significant differences in baseline characteristics. In the parent cohort, some 10,000 women aged 18 or older were enrolled in Guanacaste, Costa Rica, during about 1992 to 1994 and then followed for less than 8 years. Quality controls consisted of five blinded duplicates per group, for a total of some 60 samples made up of approximately 50 participants and about ten replicates.

General conclusions and limits of the study: Cases were distinguished from controls with an estimated AUC of approximately 0.8 by random forest classifiers combining richness and V gene abundances. CIN3+ cases had significantly higher TCR repertoire richness than controls across sequencing depths, but evenness did not differ between the groups. Because of the cross-sectional design, the study could not determine whether the associations came before infection or resulted from infection, and neither effector/memory subsets nor HPV-specific T cells were isolated. Cases had lower TRBV6-7 relative abundance than controls (0.11% versus 0.16%; Bonferroni P = 0.0008). T-cell numbers per sample were unknown, so richness differences could reflect varying T-cell content rather than repertoire biology.

Every participant had a single incident cervical HPV16 infection, and women with prevalent HPV16 infections were excluded. Cervical HPV DNA was detected with MY09/MY11 PCR, and genotyping was done by dot-blot hybridization. About 14 mL of heparinized blood was centrifuged, after which the buffy coat was aliquoted, frozen at -30 degrees C, and then stored at -80 degrees C. QIAGEN kits were used to extract genomic DNA from buffy coat specimens. TCR beta CDR3 regions were amplified by multiplex PCR using the immunoSEQ assay from an average of approximately 1,200 ng genomic DNA per sample. To correct primer bias, the assay used a complete synthetic TCR repertoire to set an amplification baseline. The amplicons were sequenced on the Illumina platform. The authors' analysis ran thus. Sequences were error-corrected by clustering with frequency ratios and a modified nearest-neighbor algorithm and were then analyzed in the immunoSEQ Analyzer with IMGT gene definitions. At each rarefaction depth, TCR richness and evenness were averaged across 20 rarefaction repeats, and samples with fewer sequences than that depth were excluded. Relative abundances of V, D and J genes were compared between groups using Wilcoxon rank sum tests, with FDR correction applied. Blinded duplicates gave an intraclass correlation of 95.6% for TCR richness and an average of about 76% across 70 or so gene segments. TCRdb retrieved this table from immuneACCESS and kept in-frame rearrangements only. Not all clones are present; in checked studies, unresolved V genes account for under half, and no reason is known for the remainder. V and J calls plus clone size are reproduced from that table; the DNA served to infer D and trimming. This sample's listing comprises roughly 49,000 clones. The ten largest account for more than 0.8% of the sample.

The germline V gene yields SGHRS for CDR1 and YFSETQ for CDR2. Germline trimming: 2 bases from V, 4 bases from J; junction bases outside gene matches: 6. From the cysteine up to the phenylalanine, the CDR3 has a length of 15 residues. The CDR3 was read in part: 36 bases, with the frame set at base 1. In this chain, TRBV5-1 is recombined with TRBJ2-3; TRBD2 aligns with 8 central bases. Input material: blood buffy coat. The TCR was taken from a woman between 18 and 70 years old with a cervical HPV16 infection that either progressed to CIN3+ or cleared (not recorded which). The CDR3 region reads CASSLGAGGADTQYF. The covered CDR3 bases are TGCGCCAGCAGCTTAGGTGCCGGGGGGGCAGATACG.